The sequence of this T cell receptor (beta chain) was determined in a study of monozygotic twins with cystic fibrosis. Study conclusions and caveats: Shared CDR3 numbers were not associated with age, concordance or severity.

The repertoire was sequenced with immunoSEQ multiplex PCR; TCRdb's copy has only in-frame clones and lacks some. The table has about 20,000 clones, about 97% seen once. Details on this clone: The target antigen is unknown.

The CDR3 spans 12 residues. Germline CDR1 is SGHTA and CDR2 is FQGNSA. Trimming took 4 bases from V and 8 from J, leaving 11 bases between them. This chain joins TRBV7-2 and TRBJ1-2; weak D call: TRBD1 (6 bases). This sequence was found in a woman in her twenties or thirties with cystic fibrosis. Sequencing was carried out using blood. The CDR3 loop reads CASSSDRGGYTF. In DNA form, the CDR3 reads TGTGCCAGCAGCTCGGACAGAGGGGGCTACACCTTC.